A selection of T cell receptor beta chains follows, all from one sample in a study of cytomegalovirus exposure and HLA in healthy donors. The method was immunoSEQ multiplex PCR; TCRdb's version includes in-frame clones alone and lacks a portion of them. The repertoire holds about 130,000 clones, with about 79% as singletons. The sample taken for sequencing was PBMCs. These receptors came from a man between 50 and 59 years old in good health and CMV-seronegative. Both conserved end residues are part of each CDR3. D genes are given only for firm matches. Some rows have no size entry. The others give once, few or many, or a class for an expanded clone.

J gene: TRBJ1-2
V gene: TRBV2
clone size: NA
D gene: NA
CDR3 DNA: TGTGCCAGCACCAGACAGATCGCTAACTATGGCTACACCTTC
CDR3 protein: CASTRQIANYGYTF

J gene: TRBJ2-1
V gene: TRBV5-1
clone size: NA
D gene: NA
CDR3 DNA: TGCGCCAGCAGCAACGGGACACAATACAATGAGCAGTTCTTC
CDR3 protein: CASSNGTQYNEQFF

J gene: TRBJ1-1
V gene: TRBV6-4
clone size: few
D gene: NA
CDR3 DNA: TGTGCCAGCAGTTCCTCGGGACAGAACACTGAAGCTTTCTTT
CDR3 protein: CASSSSGQNTEAFF

J gene: TRBJ1-2
V gene: TRBV2
clone size: NA
D gene: NA
CDR3 DNA: TGTGCCAGCAGTGGGACAGCAATAAACTATGGCTACACCTTC
CDR3 protein: CASSGTAINYGYTF

J gene: TRBJ2-3
V gene: TRBV28
clone size: NA
D gene: NA
CDR3 DNA: TGTGCCAGCAGTTCTAGGGATACGCAGTATTTT
CDR3 protein: CASSSRDTQYF

J gene: TRBJ1-1
V gene: TRBV7-9
clone size: NA
D gene: NA
CDR3 DNA: TGTGCCAGCAGCCGATCGGTGAGGACTGAAGCTTTCTTT
CDR3 protein: CASSRSVRTEAFF

J gene: TRBJ1-2
V gene: TRBV19
clone size: NA
D gene: TRBD1
CDR3 DNA: TGTGCCAGTAGTATGCCGGGACAGCAGTATGGCTACACCTTC
CDR3 protein: CASSMPGQQYGYTF

J gene: TRBJ1-6
V gene: TRBV6-4
clone size: NA
D gene: NA
CDR3 DNA: TGTGCCAGCAGTGATGTGGAGAGGGGGAAGCGGCCGAGGAATAATTCACCCCTCCACTTT
CDR3 protein: CASSDVERGKRPRNNSPLHF

J gene: TRBJ1-6
V gene: TRBV2
clone size: NA
D gene: TRBD1
CDR3 DNA: TGCGCCAGCAGTACGAGACAGGGGTTGGGTTCACCCCTCCACTTT
CDR3 protein: CASSTRQGLGSPLHF

J gene: TRBJ1-5
V gene: TRBV19
clone size: NA
D gene: NA
CDR3 DNA: TGTGCCAGTAGTTTACGGACGGGGTCCCAGCATTTT
CDR3 protein: CASSLRTGSQHF

J gene: TRBJ1-2
V gene: TRBV5-5
clone size: few
D gene: NA
CDR3 DNA: TGTGCCAGCAGCTGGGCCCCGGACACCGCCTATGGCTACACCTTC
CDR3 protein: CASSWAPDTAYGYTF

J gene: TRBJ1-3
V gene: TRBV6-7
clone size: NA
D gene: NA
CDR3 DNA: TGTGCCAGCAGTTACACGAGACAGGCCCACACCATATATTTT
CDR3 protein: CASSYTRQAHTIYF

J gene: TRBJ1-5
V gene: TRBV5-1
clone size: NA
D gene: TRBD1
CDR3 DNA: TGCGCCAGCAGCCTATCGACAGGGGCCGCCCGCGGGCCCCAGCATTTT
CDR3 protein: CASSLSTGAARGPQHF

J gene: TRBJ1-2
V gene: TRBV18
clone size: NA
D gene: NA
CDR3 DNA: TGTGCCAGCTCACCAGTCCGTGGCGGCTACACTTTC
CDR3 protein: CASSPVRGGYTF

J gene: TRBJ2-4
V gene: TRBV2
clone size: NA
D gene: NA
CDR3 DNA: TGTGCCAGCAGTGAAACGGCAGGGAGGAACATTCAGTACTTC
CDR3 protein: CASSETAGRNIQYF

J gene: TRBJ1-6
V gene: TRBV25-1
clone size: NA
D gene: NA
CDR3 DNA: TGTGCCAGCAGTGATAAATTTGGGAGGCATTCACCCCTCCACTTT
CDR3 protein: CASSDKFGRHSPLHF

J gene: TRBJ1-1
V gene: TRBV27
clone size: few
D gene: TRBD1
CDR3 DNA: TGTGCCAGCAGTTTATCCAACGAGTTACAGGGGGCGTCAATGAACACTGAAGCTTTCTTT
CDR3 protein: CASSLSNELQGASMNTEAFF

J gene: TRBJ1-1
V gene: TRBV7-9
clone size: NA
D gene: TRBD1
CDR3 DNA: TGTTCCAGCACCTCTGTGAGACAGGGGGCGAGCACTGAAGCTTTCTTT
CDR3 protein: CSSTSVRQGASTEAFF

J gene: TRBJ1-3
V gene: TRBV6-6
clone size: NA
D gene: NA
CDR3 DNA: TGTGCCAGCACCAAGGGGGTAGTGGGAAACACCATATATTTT
CDR3 protein: CASTKGVVGNTIYF

J gene: TRBJ2-5
V gene: TRBV7-9
clone size: NA
D gene: TRBD1
CDR3 DNA: TGTGCCAGCAGCGAGACAGGGGGCTCGGAGACCCAGTACTTC
CDR3 protein: CASSETGGSETQYF

J gene: TRBJ2-1
V gene: TRBV11-2
clone size: NA
D gene: TRBD2
CDR3 DNA: TGTGCCAGCAGCTCCGGACTAGCGGGTAGCAATGAGCAGTTCTTC
CDR3 protein: CASSSGLAGSNEQFF

J gene: TRBJ2-5
V gene: TRBV9
clone size: few
D gene: NA
CDR3 DNA: TGTGCCAGCAGCGTAGGGGCACACCAAGAGACCCAGTACTTC
CDR3 protein: CASSVGAHQETQYF

J gene: TRBJ2-3
V gene: TRBV15
clone size: NA
D gene: NA
CDR3 DNA: TGTGCCACCAGATGGGGTTCAGGGGATACGCAGTATTTT
CDR3 protein: CATRWGSGDTQYF